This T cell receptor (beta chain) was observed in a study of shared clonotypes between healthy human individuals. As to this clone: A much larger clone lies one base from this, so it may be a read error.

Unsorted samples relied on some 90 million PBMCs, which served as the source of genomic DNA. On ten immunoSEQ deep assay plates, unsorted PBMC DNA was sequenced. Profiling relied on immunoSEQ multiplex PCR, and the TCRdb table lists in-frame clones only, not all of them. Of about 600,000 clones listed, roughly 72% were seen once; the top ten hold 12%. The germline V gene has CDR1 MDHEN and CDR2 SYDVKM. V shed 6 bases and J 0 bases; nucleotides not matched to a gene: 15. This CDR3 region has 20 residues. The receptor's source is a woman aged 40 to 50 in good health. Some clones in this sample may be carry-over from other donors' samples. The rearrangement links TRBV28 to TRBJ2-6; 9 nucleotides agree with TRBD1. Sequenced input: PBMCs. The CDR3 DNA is TGTGCCAGCAGGCATCCCGGGACAGGGAGCGAAAGCTCTGGGGCCAACGTCCTGACTTTC. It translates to CASRHPGTGSESSGANVLTF. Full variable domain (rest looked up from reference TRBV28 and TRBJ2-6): DVKVTQSSRYLVKRTGEKVFLECVQDMDHENMFWYRQDPGLGLRLIYFSYDVKMKEKGDIPEGYSVSREKKERFSLILESASTNQTSMYLCASRHPGTGSESSGANVLTFGAGSRLTVL.